The clone carrying this T cell receptor (beta chain) was counted a single time. These data are taken from a study of tumor-infiltrating lymphocytes in oesophageal squamous cell carcinoma. From the PCR reads, TCRdb called clonotypes with MiXCR, one entry per CDR3 protein. The data show about 19,000 distinct CDR3 sequences, roughly two fifths seen once. The CDR3 loop spans 13 amino acids. Germline V gene sequence: CDR1 ENHRY, CDR2 SYGVKD. Germline trimming cut 8 bases from V and 2 bases from J; bases unmatched to any gene: 5. This TCR derives from a male donor with esophageal squamous cell carcinoma. V is TRBV10-3 and J is TRBJ1-1, with 7 bases that match TRBD1. Sequencing used normal esophageal tissue next to the tumor. CDR3: CAIGRDRNTEAFF. The DNA for the CDR3 is TGTGCCATCGGGCGGGACAGAAACACTGAAGCTTTCTTT.